Listed below are T cell receptor beta chains from one sample, sequenced in a study of lymphopenia after photon versus proton radiotherapy. The repertoire was sequenced with immunoSEQ multiplex PCR; TCRdb's copy has only in-frame clones and lacks some. The table has some 70,000 clones, around 86% seen once. Material: peripheral blood, obtained from a patient treated with proton-based radiotherapy. The receptors originated from a man older than 75 with esophageal cancer. Each CDR3 is given with its conserved first and last residue. The D gene is left open where the match is weak. Clone size appears in some rows only: once, few, many, or a class for an expanded clone.

d_gene: .; v_gene: TRBV4-1; j_gene: TRBJ1-2; abundance: few; CDR3nt: TGCGCCAGCAGCCAAGAACAGGGACCTTATGGCTACACCTTC; CDR3aa: CASSQEQGPYGYTF
d_gene: TRBD1; v_gene: TRBV30; j_gene: TRBJ1-1; abundance: .; CDR3nt: TGTGCCTGGAGGGGCGGGACAGGGGCCCCGGGGACTGAAGCTTTCTTT; CDR3aa: CAWRGGTGAPGTEAFF
d_gene: .; v_gene: TRBV4-3; j_gene: TRBJ2-3; abundance: .; CDR3nt: TGCGCCAGCAGCCAAGTTAAAGGCTCCTCTAGCACAGATACGCAGTATTTT; CDR3aa: CASSQVKGSSSTDTQYF
d_gene: .; v_gene: TRBV18; j_gene: TRBJ2-3; abundance: .; CDR3nt: TGTGCCAGCTCGCAACAGGTCGGGGAGGATACGCAGTATTTT; CDR3aa: CASSQQVGEDTQYF
d_gene: .; v_gene: TRBV7-2; j_gene: TRBJ1-1; abundance: .; CDR3nt: TGTGCCAGCAGCAAATCTACGGTGGGGACTGAAGCTTTCTTT; CDR3aa: CASSKSTVGTEAFF
d_gene: TRBD1; v_gene: TRBV7-3; j_gene: TRBJ2-7; abundance: medium-sized; CDR3nt: TGTGCCAGCAGCATCGGGACAGGGTTCAACGAGCAGTACTTC; CDR3aa: CASSIGTGFNEQYF
d_gene: TRBD1; v_gene: TRBV30; j_gene: TRBJ1-2; abundance: .; CDR3nt: TGTGCCTGGAGCCACCGGGACAGGGATTTGAAGAGAAAAGGCTACACCTTC; CDR3aa: CAWSHRDRDLKRKGYTF
d_gene: .; v_gene: TRBV25-1; j_gene: TRBJ2-1; abundance: .; CDR3nt: TGTGCCAGCAGTGGAACAGGTTATCTAAATACCAATGAGCAGTTCTTC; CDR3aa: CASSGTGYLNTNEQFF
d_gene: TRBD2; v_gene: TRBV7-2; j_gene: TRBJ2-7; abundance: few; CDR3nt: TGTGCCAGCAGCGTAATATTAAGCGGGAGTGTCTCCTACGAGCAGTACTTC; CDR3aa: CASSVILSGSVSYEQYF
d_gene: .; v_gene: TRBV14; j_gene: TRBJ2-2; abundance: .; CDR3nt: TGTGCCAGCAGCCGGACATCTTCGAACACCGGGGAGCTGTTTTTT; CDR3aa: CASSRTSSNTGELFF
d_gene: TRBD1; v_gene: TRBV7-2; j_gene: TRBJ1-2; abundance: .; CDR3nt: TGTGCCAGCAGCGGGCGGGACAGGGGCGGTGGCTACACCTTC; CDR3aa: CASSGRDRGGGYTF
d_gene: TRBD1; v_gene: TRBV4-1; j_gene: TRBJ2-7; abundance: once; CDR3nt: TGCGCCAGCAGCCCCCCCGGGACAGTGACCTACGAGCAGTACTTC; CDR3aa: CASSPPGTVTYEQYF
d_gene: .; v_gene: TRBV19; j_gene: TRBJ1-5; abundance: .; CDR3nt: TGTGCCAGTAGCCCTCCGTGGGTTCAGCCCCAGCATTTT; CDR3aa: CASSPPWVQPQHF
d_gene: .; v_gene: TRBV19; j_gene: TRBJ1-1; abundance: .; CDR3nt: TGTGCCAGTAGTATTGGAGGGGCCGGGGAAGCTTTCTTT; CDR3aa: CASSIGGAGEAFF
d_gene: .; v_gene: TRBV27; j_gene: TRBJ1-3; abundance: .; CDR3nt: TGTGCCAGCAGCCTTCAGGGTGCAGGAAACACCATATATTTT; CDR3aa: CASSLQGAGNTIYF
d_gene: .; v_gene: TRBV23-1; j_gene: TRBJ2-3; abundance: .; CDR3nt: TGCGCCAGCAGTCAAAGTTCCGGGACACTTAGTAATACGCAGTATTTT; CDR3aa: CASSQSSGTLSNTQYF
d_gene: TRBD1; v_gene: TRBV5-5; j_gene: TRBJ2-3; abundance: .; CDR3nt: TGTGCCAGCAGCCCAGAGGGACAGTACACAGATACGCAGTATTTT; CDR3aa: CASSPEGQYTDTQYF
d_gene: TRBD2; v_gene: TRBV2; j_gene: TRBJ2-7; abundance: .; CDR3nt: TGTGCCAGCGCCGGGACTAGCGCCCCCGAGCAGTACTTC; CDR3aa: CASAGTSAPEQYF
d_gene: .; v_gene: TRBV2; j_gene: TRBJ2-7; abundance: .; CDR3nt: TGTGCCAGCAGTCAACTCCGGACATACTACGAGCAGTACTTC; CDR3aa: CASSQLRTYYEQYF
d_gene: TRBD1; v_gene: TRBV11-2; j_gene: TRBJ1-6; abundance: .; CDR3nt: TGTGCCAGCAGCTTAGCCGGGACAGCTAATTCACCCCTCCACTTT; CDR3aa: CASSLAGTANSPLHF
d_gene: .; v_gene: TRBV4-2; j_gene: TRBJ1-6; abundance: .; CDR3nt: TGTGCCAGCAGGAATGGCTTGGGAAACAATTCACCCCTCCACTTT; CDR3aa: CASRNGLGNNSPLHF
d_gene: .; v_gene: TRBV29-1; j_gene: TRBJ1-1; abundance: .; CDR3nt: TGCAGCGTTGCCGAGTGGGGGGGAACTGAAGCTTTCTTT; CDR3aa: CSVAEWGGTEAFF